This TCR beta chain was profiled in a study of blood T cell repertoires in COVID-19. Study details: Material from acute and convalescent COVID-19 was sourced from the United States, Italy and Spain. Sources were T cells, B-cell-depleted T cells, or PBMCs; the material itself was cDNA or gDNA.

The germline V gene encodes CDR1 SGHTA and CDR2 FQGTGA. The CDR3 consists of 13 residues. V gave up 1 base and J gave up 4 bases, with 7 bases separating them. Original handling: Reference gene primers were amplified, and this amplification served to estimate nucleated cell counts. Profiling relied on immunoSEQ multiplex PCR, and the TCRdb table lists in-frame clones only, not all of them. From that table come the V and J calls and clone size; the DNA was used to work out D and trimming. The data contain 75,000 to 100,000 clones, 83% of them seen just once; the ten biggest clones take up roughly 28%.

The sample comprised peripheral blood. This sequence originates from a woman of 80 years or more with acute or convalescent COVID-19. V and J are TRBV7-3 and TRBJ2-5, with a tentative D call TRBD2 (5 bases). The DNA of the CDR3 is TGTGCCAGCAGCTTAAGGAGCGGAGAGACCCAGTACTTC. This translates into CASSLRSGETQYF.